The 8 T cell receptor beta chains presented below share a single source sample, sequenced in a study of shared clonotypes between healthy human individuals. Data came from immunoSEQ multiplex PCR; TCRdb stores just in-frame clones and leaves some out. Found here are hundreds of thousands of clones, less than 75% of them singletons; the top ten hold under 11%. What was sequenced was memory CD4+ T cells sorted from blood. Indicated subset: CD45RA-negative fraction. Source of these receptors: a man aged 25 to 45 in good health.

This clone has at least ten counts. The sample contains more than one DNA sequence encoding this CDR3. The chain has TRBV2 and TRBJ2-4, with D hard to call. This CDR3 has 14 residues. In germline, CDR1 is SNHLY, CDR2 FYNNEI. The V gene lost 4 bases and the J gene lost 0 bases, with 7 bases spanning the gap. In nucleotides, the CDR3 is TGTGCCAGCAGTGTGGACCAAGCCAAAAACATTCAGTACTTC. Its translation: CASSVDQAKNIQYF.

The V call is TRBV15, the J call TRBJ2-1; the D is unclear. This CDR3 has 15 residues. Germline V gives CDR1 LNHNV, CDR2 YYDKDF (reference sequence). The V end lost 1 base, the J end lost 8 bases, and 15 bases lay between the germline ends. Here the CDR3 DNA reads TGTGCCACCAGCAGAGGGACCGGTTTCGGCGATGAGCAGTTCTTC. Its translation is CATSRGTGFGDEQFF.

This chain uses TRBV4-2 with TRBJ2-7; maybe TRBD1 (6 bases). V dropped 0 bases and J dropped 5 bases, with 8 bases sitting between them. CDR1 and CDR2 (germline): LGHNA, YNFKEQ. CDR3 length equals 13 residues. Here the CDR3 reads CASSQDQGNEQYF. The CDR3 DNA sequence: TGTGCCAGCAGCCAAGACCAGGGGAACGAGCAGTACTTC.

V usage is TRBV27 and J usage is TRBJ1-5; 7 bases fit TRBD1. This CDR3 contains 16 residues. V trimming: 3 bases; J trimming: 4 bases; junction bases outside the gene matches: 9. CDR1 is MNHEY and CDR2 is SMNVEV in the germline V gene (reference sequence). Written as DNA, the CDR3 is TGTGCCAGCAGTTTGGGGAGACAGGGTAGTAATCAGCCCCAGCATTTT. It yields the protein CASSLGRQGSNQPQHF.

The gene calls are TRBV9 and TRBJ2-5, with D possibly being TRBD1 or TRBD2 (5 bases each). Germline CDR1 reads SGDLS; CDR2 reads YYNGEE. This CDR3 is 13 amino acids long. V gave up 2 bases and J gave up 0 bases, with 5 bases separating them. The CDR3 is CASSVGDQETQYF. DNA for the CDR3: TGTGCCAGCAGCGTGGGGGACCAAGAGACCCAGTACTTC.

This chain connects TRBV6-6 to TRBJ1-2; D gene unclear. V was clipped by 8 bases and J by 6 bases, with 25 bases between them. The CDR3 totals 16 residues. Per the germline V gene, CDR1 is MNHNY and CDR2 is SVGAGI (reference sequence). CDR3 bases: TGTGCCAGCGGTCGCGGAACTGGTATGGGGTTCGATGGCTACACCTTC. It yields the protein CASGRGTGMGFDGYTF.

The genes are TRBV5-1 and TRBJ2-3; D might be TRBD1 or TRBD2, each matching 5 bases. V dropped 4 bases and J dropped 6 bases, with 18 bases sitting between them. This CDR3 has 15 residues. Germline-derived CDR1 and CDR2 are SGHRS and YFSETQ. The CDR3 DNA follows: TGCGCCAGCAGCCCCGAGGGGCCGCCCGCCGATACGCAGTATTTT. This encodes CASSPEGPPADTQYF.

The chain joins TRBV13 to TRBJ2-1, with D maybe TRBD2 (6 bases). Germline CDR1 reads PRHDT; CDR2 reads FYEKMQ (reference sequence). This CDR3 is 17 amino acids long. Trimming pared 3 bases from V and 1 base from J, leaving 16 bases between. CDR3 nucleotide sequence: TGTGCCAGCAGCTTCCGTCTTGCGGGGTCTTCCTACAATGAGCAGTTCTTC. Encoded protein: CASSFRLAGSSYNEQFF.